This TCR beta chain originates from a study of blood T cell repertoires in COVID-19. Study-level information: PBMCs, B-cell-depleted T cells, or T cells provided the cDNA or gDNA that made up the material.

The repertoire was sequenced with immunoSEQ multiplex PCR; TCRdb's copy has only in-frame clones and lacks some. The sample yields about 270,000 clones, about 87% seen once. Sequences were obtained from PBMCs or T cells enriched from blood (not recorded which). This clonotype was sampled from a woman aged 45-60 years who had recovered from COVID-19.

CDR3 loop: CASSSGLAGGPADTQYF. The CDR3 DNA reads TGTGCCAGCAGTTCCGGACTAGCGGGAGGGCCGGCAGATACGCAGTATTTT. This chain connects TRBV28 to TRBJ2-3; 15 bases match TRBD2. Trimming removed 4 bases from V and 4 bases from J; junction bases left unmatched: 6. The CDR3 spans 17 residues. The germline CDR1 and CDR2 sequences are MDHEN and SYDVKM.